This TCR beta chain was obtained from a study of blood T cell repertoires in COVID-19. Participants were aged about 18 to 89 years from roughly 26 US areas. Produced via immunoSEQ multiplex PCR; TCRdb's table is partial and in-frame only. Among some 390,000 clones listed, around nine tenths were seen once. CDR3 length equals 15 residues. V gave up 4 bases and J gave up 6 bases, with 18 bases separating them. CDR1 and CDR2 from the germline V gene are LGHDT and YNNKEL (reference sequence). The sequence was obtained from a woman aged 25 to 39 who had recovered from COVID-19. This sequence joins TRBV3-1 (or the pseudogene TRBV3-2) and TRBJ1-2; a possible D gene is TRBD1 (5 bases). Sequencing was performed on PBMCs or T cells enriched from blood (not recorded which). Here the CDR3 DNA reads TGTGCCAGCAGCCCAAGGGGCACAACTGGGAATGGCTACACCTTC. This codes for CASSPRGTTGNGYTF.